This TCR beta chain was recovered during a study of T-cell memory formation after mild COVID-19. The CDR3 is 16 residues long. Trimming cost V 1 base and J 8 bases; bases outside gene matches: 7. The V gene's germline CDR1 is SGHDT and CDR2 YYEEEE. Study-wide results and limits: Among CD4+ contracting clones, most were CM and EM, and CD8+ ones EMRA. Some SARS-CoV-2-responding clones were already detected in memory before infection.

This clonotype appeared many times. Its antigen is unknown. TCR alpha and TCR beta cDNA libraries with sample barcodes and UMIs came from 5'RACE using constant-segment primers. From the 5' RACE reads, TCRdb called clonotypes with MiXCR, one entry per CDR3 protein. The sample holds 430,000 or so distinct CDR3 sequences; about 23% are singletons and the top ten take around 12%. The sample was PBMCs or a T cell subset sorted from them (not recorded which). The chain combines TRBV5-6 with TRBJ2-1; the match to TRBD1 covers 12 bases. The sequence was obtained from an adult woman who had mild COVID-19 (a few samples of this study predate the infection). Cell type and time point are not known. CDR3 amino acids: CASSLRPGQGADEQFF. The CDR3, as DNA: TGTGCCAGCAGCTTGAGACCGGGACAGGGGGCTGATGAGCAGTTCTTC. The variable domain in full, with the rest retrieved from reference TRBV5-6 and TRBJ2-1, is DAGVTQSPTHLIKTRGQQVTLRCSPKSGHDTVSWYQQALGQGPQFIFQYYEEEERQRGNFPDRFSGHQFPNYSSELNVNALLLGDSALYLCASSLRPGQGADEQFFGPGTRLTVL.